Following are 17 T cell receptor beta chains from one sample sequenced in a study of technical replicates of blood from a handful of donors. Sequenced by immunoSEQ multiplex PCR; TCRdb stores in-frame clones only, minus some. The sample has 85,000 to 95,000 clones, approximately 95% seen once. Sequencing used T cells isolated from PBMCs. The receptors originated from a human donor in good health.

J is TRBJ2-1 and V is TRBV9, with TRBD2 matching over 8 bases. This CDR3 contains 16 residues. Trimming at V came to 0 bases and at J to 3 bases, leaving 5 bases not matched to a gene. CDR1 is SGDLS, CDR2 YYNGEE, per germline. DNA for the CDR3: TGTGCCAGCAGCGTAGGTAGCGGGACCTACTACAATGAGCAGTTCTTC. Protein: CASSVGSGTYYNEQFF. Variable domain in full (rest from reference TRBV9 and TRBJ2-1): DSGVTQTPKHLITATGQRVTLRCSPRSGDLSVYWYQQSLDQGLQFLIQYYNGEERAKGNILERFSAQQFPDLHSELNLSSLELGDSALYFCASSVGSGTYYNEQFFGPGTRLTVL.

The J gene is TRBJ1-4, the V gene TRBV7-2, with D possibly being TRBD1 (5 bases). This CDR3 spans 14 amino acids. Germline CDR1 reads SGHTA; CDR2 reads FQGNSA. Trimming pared 2 bases from V and 8 bases from J, leaving 12 bases between. As DNA, the CDR3 is TGTGCCAGCAGCTTATCAGGGAGGGTGGAAAAACTGTTTTTT. Its protein product is CASSLSGRVEKLFF.

The rearrangement joins TRBV27 to TRBJ2-7; D may be TRBD2 (6 bases). CDR1 and CDR2 from the germline V gene are MNHEY and SMNVEV (reference sequence). The CDR3 runs 14 residues. Trimming left V 3 bases short and J 3 bases short, with 12 bases between. CDR3 in DNA: TGTGCCAGCAGTTTTCGATGGGGGGACTACGAGCAGTACTTC. The encoded protein is CASSFRWGDYEQYF.

The rearrangement joins TRBV28 to TRBJ2-5; 10 nucleotides agree with TRBD2. The germline gives CDR1 MDHEN, CDR2 SYDVKM. The V segment lost 3 bases and the J segment 4 bases; nucleotides outside the gene matches: 8. The CDR3 sequence is 16 residues long. The CDR3 DNA sequence: TGTGCCAGCAGTTTCAGCGGGAGGGCCGAGGGAGAGACCCAGTACTTC. Translating gives CASSFSGRAEGETQYF.

This chain joins TRBV4-1 and TRBJ2-1, with TRBD2 identical over 7 bases. V gave up 4 bases and J gave up 6 bases; unmatched junction bases: 9. The germline gives CDR1 MGHRA, CDR2 YSYEKL. The CDR3 consists of 15 residues. The CDR3: CASSPSGWPTNEQFF. CDR3 in DNA: TGCGCCAGCAGCCCTAGCGGATGGCCTACCAATGAGCAGTTCTTC.

The chain carries TRBV9 and TRBJ2-1, with 9 bases fitting TRBD2. J gave up 4 bases and V 0 bases, and 14 bases lay outside the gene matches. Germline CDR1 and CDR2: SGDLS and YYNGEE. The CDR3 extends over 19 amino acids. The CDR3 region is CASSVGQGVASGKYNEQFF. CDR3 bases: TGTGCCAGCAGCGTAGGACAGGGAGTGGCTAGCGGGAAATACAATGAGCAGTTCTTC.

This sequence joins TRBV10-1 and TRBJ2-1, with TRBD2 identical over 10 bases. The CDR3 is made up of 14 amino acids. From germline, CDR1 is WNHNN and CDR2 SYGVQD (reference sequence). With 6 bases clipped from V and 9 bases from J, the junction kept 8 bases outside the gene matches. The CDR3 DNA sequence: TGCGCCAGCAGGGGGGGACTAGCGAACGGTGAGCAGTTCTTC. This encodes CASRGGLANGEQFF.

Of note for this clone: One junction end does not reproduce the germline sequence, and a read error may be involved. The rearrangement joins TRBV13 to TRBJ2-7; the D is unclear. CDR1 and CDR2 (germline): PRHDT, FYEKMQ (reference sequence). The CDR3 contains 8 residues. Here the CDR3 DNA reads TGTGCCAGCAGCCCGTCGGACTTC. It encodes CASSPSDF.

The CDR3 loop is CASSGSLQETQYF. DNA of the CDR3: TGTGCCAGCAGCGGCTCGCTCCAAGAGACCCAGTACTTC. The V call is TRBV7-9, the J call TRBJ2-5, with no clear D. Trimming shortened V by 5 bases and J by 1 base, and 8 bases separated the two germline ends. This CDR3 spans 13 amino acids. Germline lookup yields CDR1 SEHNR and CDR2 FQNEAQ (reference sequence).

The chain combines TRBV27 with TRBJ2-7; possibly TRBD1 for D (6 bases). The CDR3 spans 13 residues. The V and J ends lost 6 bases and 2 bases respectively, with 11 bases between them. CDR1 and CDR2 from the germline V gene are MNHEY and SMNVEV (reference sequence). CDR3 in DNA: TGTGCCAGCAGCAGAAAGGGGGCCTACGAGCAGTACTTC. As protein: CASSRKGAYEQYF.

This chain links TRBV6-5 with TRBJ2-1, with a tentative D call TRBD2 (6 bases). Trimming left V 7 bases short and J 8 bases short, with 15 bases between. The CDR3 is made up of 13 amino acids. CDR1 MNHEY and CDR2 SVGAGI come from the germline V gene. The CDR3 DNA is TGTGCCAGCACCGCGGGGACCGGCGATGAGCAGTTCTTC. Its protein is CASTAGTGDEQFF.

The chain has TRBV11-2 and TRBJ2-1, with 8 bases identical to TRBD1. Looked up from germline, CDR1 is SGHAT and CDR2 is FQNNGV. V was clipped by 5 bases and J by 4 bases; unmatched bases: 7. This CDR3 contains 15 residues. DNA for the CDR3: TGTGCCAGCAGCCCTCGACAGGGGACGTACAATGAGCAGTTCTTC. Translated: CASSPRQGTYNEQFF. Filled out from reference TRBV11-2 and TRBJ2-1, the complete variable domain reads EAGVAQSPRYKIIEKRQSVAFWCNPISGHATLYWYQQILGQGPKLLIQFQNNGVVDDSQLPKDRFSAERLKGVDSTLKIQPAKLEDSAVYLCASSPRQGTYNEQFFGPGTRLTVL.

This clone is a singleton in its sample. This chain links TRBV5-1 with TRBJ2-7; D may be TRBD2 (7 bases). V was trimmed by 0 bases and J by 2 bases, leaving 15 bases between them. This CDR3 region has 16 residues. Germline V gives CDR1 SGHRS, CDR2 YFSETQ. The CDR3 nucleotides are TGCGCCAGCAGCTTGGAAATTAAGGGGGGGGCCTACGAGCAGTACTTC. Protein product: CASSLEIKGGAYEQYF.

The rearrangement joins TRBV6-5 to TRBJ1-6, with D perhaps matching TRBD1 (5 bases). Trimming shortened V by 6 bases and J by 7 bases, and 13 bases separated the two germline ends. The CDR3 has 14 residues. From germline, CDR1 is MNHEY and CDR2 SVGAGI. The CDR3 reads CASSSGTYNSPLHF. CDR3 nucleotides: TGTGCCAGCAGCTCAGGGACTTACAATTCACCCCTCCACTTT.

The V gene is TRBV11-3, the J gene TRBJ2-7, with 11 nucleotides matching TRBD2. The germline gives CDR1 SGHNT, CDR2 YENEEA. Trimming cost V 3 bases and J 4 bases; bases outside gene matches: 2. This CDR3 has 14 amino acids. The CDR3 sequence is CASSFTSGSYEQYF. The CDR3 coding sequence is TGTGCCAGCAGCTTTACTAGCGGGAGTTACGAGCAGTACTTC. Together with reference TRBV11-3 and TRBJ2-7, the CDR3 gives the full variable domain: EAGVVQSPRYKIIEKKQPVAFWCNPISGHNTLYWYLQNLGQGPELLIRYENEEAVDDSQLPKDRFSAERLKGVDSTLKIQPAELGDSAVYLCASSFTSGSYEQYFGPGTRLTVT.

This chain joins TRBV6-6 and TRBJ2-1; the match to TRBD1 covers 8 bases. With V trimmed by 7 bases and J by 8 bases, 13 bases remained unmatched. CDR1 and CDR2 (germline): MNHNY, SVGAGI (reference sequence). The CDR3 is 15 residues long. The CDR3 sequence: CASTASRQGADEQFF. The CDR3 DNA follows: TGTGCCAGCACCGCATCGCGGCAGGGGGCCGATGAGCAGTTCTTC.

This clone occurred a few times. The rearrangement uses TRBV11-3 and TRBJ2-2; TRBD2 is a possible D gene (5 bases). Trimming shortened V by 3 bases and J by 2 bases, and 13 bases separated the two germline ends. Germline V gene data show CDR1 as SGHNT and CDR2 as YENEEA. The CDR3 is 16 residues long. The CDR3 sequence: CASSFWGEGNTGELFF. The CDR3 DNA reads as TGTGCCAGCAGCTTTTGGGGAGAGGGTAACACCGGGGAGCTGTTTTTT.